These 6 T cell receptor beta chains came from one sample sequenced in a study of cytomegalovirus exposure and HLA in healthy donors. In the PCR, 60 Vbeta and 13 Jbeta primers were used. Repertoires were generated with immunoSEQ multiplex PCR, while TCRdb's copy carries only in-frame clones and drops some. Here the sample table reports under 200,000 clones. The sequenced sample consisted of PBMCs. Receptors were obtained from a man aged 25 to 40 in good health and CMV-seronegative.

The rearrangement uses TRBV7-6 and TRBJ1-1, with D unresolved. This CDR3 spans 14 amino acids. V gave up 3 bases and J gave up 3 bases, with 11 bases separating them. Germline CDR1 reads SGHVS; CDR2 reads FNYEAQ. CDR3 sequence reads: CASSFLTFDTEAFF. The CDR3 DNA reads TGTGCCAGCAGCTTTTTGACATTCGACACTGAAGCTTTCTTT.

The genes are TRBV10-3 and TRBJ2-3; D not certain. Between the trimmed V and J ends, which lost 2 bases and 4 bases, there was a span of 13 bases. Germline lookup yields CDR1 ENHRY and CDR2 SYGVKD. This CDR3 contains 15 residues. In nucleotides, the CDR3 is TGTGCCATCAGTGAGGGCAGTTTAACAGCAGATACGCAGTATTTT. Its protein product is CAISEGSLTADTQYF.

The rearrangement links TRBV2 to TRBJ2-7; D perhaps matches TRBD2 (5 bases). The V gene's germline CDR1 is SNHLY and CDR2 FYNNEI. The CDR3 is made up of 14 amino acids. The ends were cut back, 4 bases at V and 4 bases at J, with 14 bases in the middle. The CDR3, as DNA: TGTGCCAGCAGTGGTACTAGTAGTTTGTACGAGCAGTACTTC. Translating gives CASSGTSSLYEQYF. Looking up the rest from reference TRBV2 and TRBJ2-7 gives the full variable domain: EPEVTQTPSHQVTQMGQEVILRCVPISNHLYFYWYRQILGQKVEFLVSFYNNEISEKSEIFDDQFSVERPDGSNFTLKIRSTKLEDSAMYFCASSGTSSLYEQYFGPGTRLTVT.

The chain recombines TRBV5-3 with TRBJ1-3; 7 bases agree with TRBD1. TRBV5-3 is placed among ORFs of uncertain function. After removal of 5 bases from V and 0 bases from J, the junction contained 14 bases not matched to a gene. The CDR3 sequence is 18 residues long. CDR3 amino acids: CARSQGGHRVFSGNTIYF. CDR3 sequence (DNA): TGTGCCAGAAGTCAAGGGGGCCACAGGGTCTTCTCTGGAAACACCATATATTTT.

The genes are TRBV4-3 and TRBJ2-7; perhaps TRBD2 as D (5 bases). Germline CDR1 and CDR2: LGHNA and YSLEER. Trimming took 0 bases from V and 1 from J, leaving 10 bases between them. The CDR3 has 15 residues. The DNA for the CDR3 is TGCGCCAGCAGCCAAGATGGGCTAGCTTCCTACGAGCAGTACTTC. Protein sequence: CASSQDGLASYEQYF.

The chain links TRBV27 to TRBJ2-3; 8 nucleotides line up with TRBD2. Germline CDR1 is MNHEY and CDR2 is SMNVEV (reference sequence). The trim removed 4 bases at V and 5 bases at J, leaving 23 bases unmatched. This CDR3 is built from 20 residues. The CDR3 loop is CASSSQLGPRAGAGLDTQYF. The CDR3 bases are TGTGCCAGCAGTTCCCAACTCGGGCCGCGAGCGGGAGCGGGGTTAGATACGCAGTATTTT.